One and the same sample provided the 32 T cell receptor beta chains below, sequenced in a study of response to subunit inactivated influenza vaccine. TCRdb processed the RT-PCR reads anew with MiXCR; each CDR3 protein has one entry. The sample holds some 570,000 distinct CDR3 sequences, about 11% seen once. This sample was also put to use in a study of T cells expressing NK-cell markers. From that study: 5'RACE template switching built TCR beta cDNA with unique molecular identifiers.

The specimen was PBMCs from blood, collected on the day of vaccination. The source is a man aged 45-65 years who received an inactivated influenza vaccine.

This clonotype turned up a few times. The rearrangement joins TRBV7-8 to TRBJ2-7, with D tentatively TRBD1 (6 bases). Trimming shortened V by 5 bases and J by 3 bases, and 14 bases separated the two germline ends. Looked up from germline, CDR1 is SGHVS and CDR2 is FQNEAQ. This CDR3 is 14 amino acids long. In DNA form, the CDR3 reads TGTGCCAGCAGCCCCAGGACAGCAGGCTACGAGCAGTACTTC. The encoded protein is CASSPRTAGYEQYF.

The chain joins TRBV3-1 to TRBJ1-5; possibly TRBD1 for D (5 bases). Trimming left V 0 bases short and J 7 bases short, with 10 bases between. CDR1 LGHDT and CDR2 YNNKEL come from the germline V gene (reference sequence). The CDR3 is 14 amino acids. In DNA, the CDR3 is TGTGCCAGCAGCCAAGAGTGGGGCGGACAGCCCCAGCATTTT. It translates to CASSQEWGGQPQHF.

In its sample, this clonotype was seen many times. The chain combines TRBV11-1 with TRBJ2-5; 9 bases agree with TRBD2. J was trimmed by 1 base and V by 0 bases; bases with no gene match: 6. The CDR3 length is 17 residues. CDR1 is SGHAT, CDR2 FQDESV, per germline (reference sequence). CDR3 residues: CASSLAVAGALQETQYF. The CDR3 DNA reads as TGTGCCAGCAGCTTAGCGGTAGCGGGAGCCCTCCAAGAGACCCAGTACTTC.

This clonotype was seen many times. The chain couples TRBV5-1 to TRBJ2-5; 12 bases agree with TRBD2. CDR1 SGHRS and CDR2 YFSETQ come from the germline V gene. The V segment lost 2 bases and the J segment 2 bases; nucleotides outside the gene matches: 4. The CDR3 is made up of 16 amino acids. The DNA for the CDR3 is TGCGCCAGCAGCTTTCGGCTAGCGGGAGGGCAAGAGACCCAGTACTTC. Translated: CASSFRLAGGQETQYF.

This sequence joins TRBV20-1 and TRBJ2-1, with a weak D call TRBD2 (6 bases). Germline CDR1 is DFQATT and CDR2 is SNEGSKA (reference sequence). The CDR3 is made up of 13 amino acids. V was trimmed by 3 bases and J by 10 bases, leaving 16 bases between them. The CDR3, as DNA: TGCAGTGCTAGTAGGTCTGCGGGGAAAGAGCAGTTCTTC. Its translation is CSASRSAGKEQFF.

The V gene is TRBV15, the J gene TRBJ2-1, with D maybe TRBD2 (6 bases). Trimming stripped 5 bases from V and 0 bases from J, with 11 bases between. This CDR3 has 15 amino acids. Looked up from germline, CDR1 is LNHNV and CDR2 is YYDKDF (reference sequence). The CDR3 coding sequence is TGTGCCACCAGCGGCGGGACTCGCTCCTACAATGAGCAGTTCTTC. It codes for CATSGGTRSYNEQFF.

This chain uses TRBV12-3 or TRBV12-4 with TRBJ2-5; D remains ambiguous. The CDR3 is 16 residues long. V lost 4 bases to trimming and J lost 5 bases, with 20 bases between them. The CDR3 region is CASSSGVRRHVETQYF. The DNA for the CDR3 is TGTGCCAGCAGTTCAGGCGTTCGGAGACACGTGGAGACCCAGTACTTC.

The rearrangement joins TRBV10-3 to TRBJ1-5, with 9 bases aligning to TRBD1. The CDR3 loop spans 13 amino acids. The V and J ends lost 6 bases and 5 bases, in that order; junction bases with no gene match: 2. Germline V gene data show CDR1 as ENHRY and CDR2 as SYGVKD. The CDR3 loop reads CAISGTGHQPQHF. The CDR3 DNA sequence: TGTGCCATCAGCGGGACAGGGCATCAGCCCCAGCATTTT.

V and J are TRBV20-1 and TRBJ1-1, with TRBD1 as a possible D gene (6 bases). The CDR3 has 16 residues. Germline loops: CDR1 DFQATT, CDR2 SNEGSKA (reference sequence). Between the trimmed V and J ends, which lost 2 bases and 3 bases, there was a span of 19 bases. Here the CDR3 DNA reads TGCAGTGCTAGACGTGGTTGGGGGGGCAGCGACACTGAAGCTTTCTTT. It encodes CSARRGWGGSDTEAFF.

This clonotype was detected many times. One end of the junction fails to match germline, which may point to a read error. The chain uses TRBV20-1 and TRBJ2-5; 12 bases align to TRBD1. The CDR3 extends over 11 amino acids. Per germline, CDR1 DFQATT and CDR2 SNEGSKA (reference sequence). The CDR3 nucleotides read TGCAGTGCCTGGGACAGGGGGCGTTTTGACTTC. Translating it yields CSAWDRGRFDF.

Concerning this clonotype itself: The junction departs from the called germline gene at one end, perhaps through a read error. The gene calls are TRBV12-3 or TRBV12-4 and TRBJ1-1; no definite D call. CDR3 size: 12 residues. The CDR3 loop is CASTLDGAEAFF. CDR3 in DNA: TGTGCCAGCACTTTAGACGGGGCTGAAGCTTTCTTT.

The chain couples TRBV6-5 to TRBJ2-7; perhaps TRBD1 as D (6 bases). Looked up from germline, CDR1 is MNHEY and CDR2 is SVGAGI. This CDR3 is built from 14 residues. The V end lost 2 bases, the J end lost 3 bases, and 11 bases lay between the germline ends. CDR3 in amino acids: CASSYTLDSYEQYF. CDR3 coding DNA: TGTGCCAGCAGTTACACCTTGGACAGCTACGAGCAGTACTTC.

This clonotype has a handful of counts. In nucleotides, the CDR3 is TGTGCCAGCCGGCATTTGGGGGGGCAAGAGACCCAGTACTTC. Protein sequence: CASRHLGGQETQYF. The chain links TRBV6-1 to TRBJ2-5; 7 positions agree with TRBD2. The J segment lost 2 bases and the V segment lost 8 bases, leaving 8 bases of the junction unmatched. CDR3 size: 14 residues. The germline CDR1 and CDR2 sequences are MNHNS and SASEGT.

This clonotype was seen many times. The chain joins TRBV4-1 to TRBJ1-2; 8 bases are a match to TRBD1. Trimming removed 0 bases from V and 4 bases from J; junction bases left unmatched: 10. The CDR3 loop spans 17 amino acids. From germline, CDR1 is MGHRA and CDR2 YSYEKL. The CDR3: CASSQDSGTGLIYGYTF. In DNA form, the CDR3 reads TGCGCCAGCAGCCAAGATTCTGGGACAGGCCTTATCTATGGCTACACCTTC.

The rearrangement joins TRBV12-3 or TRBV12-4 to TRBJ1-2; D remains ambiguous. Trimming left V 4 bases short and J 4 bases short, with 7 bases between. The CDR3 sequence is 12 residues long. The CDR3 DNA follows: TGTGCCAGCAGTTCGCAGATCTATGGCTACACCTTC. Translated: CASSSQIYGYTF.

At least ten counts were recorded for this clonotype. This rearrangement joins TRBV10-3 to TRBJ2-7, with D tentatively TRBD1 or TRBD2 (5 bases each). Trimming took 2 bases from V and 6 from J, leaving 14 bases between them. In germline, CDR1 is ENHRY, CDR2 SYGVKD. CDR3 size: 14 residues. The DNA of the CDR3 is TGTGCCATCAGTGAGCAGGGTGCAAGCGGCGAGCAGTACTTC. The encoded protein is CAISEQGASGEQYF.

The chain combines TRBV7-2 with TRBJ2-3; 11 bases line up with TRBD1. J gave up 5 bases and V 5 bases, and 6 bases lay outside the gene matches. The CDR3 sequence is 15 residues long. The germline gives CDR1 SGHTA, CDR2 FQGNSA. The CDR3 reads CASSRGTGGIDTQYF. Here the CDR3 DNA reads TGTGCCAGCAGCCGTGGGACAGGGGGGATAGATACGCAGTATTTT. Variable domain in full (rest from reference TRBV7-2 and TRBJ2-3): GAGVSQSPSNKVTEKGKDVELRCDPISGHTALYWYRQSLGQGLEFLIYFQGNSAPDKSGLPSDRFSAERTGGSVSTLTIQRTQQEDSAVYLCASSRGTGGIDTQYFGPGTRLTVL.

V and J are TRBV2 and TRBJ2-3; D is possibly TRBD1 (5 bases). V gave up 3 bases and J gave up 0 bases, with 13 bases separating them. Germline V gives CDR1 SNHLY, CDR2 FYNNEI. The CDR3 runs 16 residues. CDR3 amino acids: CASSDLWTTSTDTQYF. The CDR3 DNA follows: TGTGCCAGCAGTGACCTGTGGACAACAAGCACAGATACGCAGTATTTT. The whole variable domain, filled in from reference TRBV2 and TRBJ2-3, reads EPEVTQTPSHQVTQMGQEVILRCVPISNHLYFYWYRQILGQKVEFLVSFYNNEISEKSEIFDDQFSVERPDGSNFTLKIRSTKLEDSAMYFCASSDLWTTSTDTQYFGPGTRLTVL.

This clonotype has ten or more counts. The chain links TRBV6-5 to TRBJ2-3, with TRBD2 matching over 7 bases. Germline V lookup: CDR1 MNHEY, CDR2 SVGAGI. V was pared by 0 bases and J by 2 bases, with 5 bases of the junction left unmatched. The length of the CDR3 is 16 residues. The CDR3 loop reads CASSYSRGVVTDTQYF. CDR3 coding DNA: TGTGCCAGCAGTTACTCCCGGGGGGTGGTCACAGATACGCAGTATTTT.

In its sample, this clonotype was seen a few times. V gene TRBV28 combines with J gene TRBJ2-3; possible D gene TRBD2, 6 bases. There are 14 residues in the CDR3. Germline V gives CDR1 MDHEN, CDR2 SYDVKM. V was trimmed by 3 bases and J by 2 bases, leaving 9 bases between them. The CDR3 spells CASSFWGDTDTQYF. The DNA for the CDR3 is TGTGCCAGCAGTTTCTGGGGGGACACAGATACGCAGTATTTT.

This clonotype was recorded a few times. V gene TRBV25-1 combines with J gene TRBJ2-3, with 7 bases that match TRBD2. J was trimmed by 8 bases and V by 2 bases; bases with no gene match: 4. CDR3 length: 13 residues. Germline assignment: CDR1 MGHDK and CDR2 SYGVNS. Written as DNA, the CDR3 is TGTGCCAGCAGTGAAGGGGGGGTCGGTACGCAGTATTTT. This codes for CASSEGGVGTQYF.

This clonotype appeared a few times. CDR3 in amino acids: CASSVSQRGAQETQYF. The CDR3 DNA reads as TGTGCCAGCAGCGTCTCTCAGCGGGGGGCCCAAGAGACCCAGTACTTC. The genes are TRBV9 and TRBJ2-5; 9 bases match TRBD2. Per germline, CDR1 SGDLS and CDR2 YYNGEE. With V trimmed by 2 bases and J by 1 base, 6 bases remained unmatched. The CDR3 contains 16 residues. The full variable domain, rest sourced from reference TRBV9 and TRBJ2-5, is DSGVTQTPKHLITATGQRVTLRCSPRSGDLSVYWYQQSLDQGLQFLIQYYNGEERAKGNILERFSAQQFPDLHSELNLSSLELGDSALYFCASSVSQRGAQETQYFGPGTRLLVL.

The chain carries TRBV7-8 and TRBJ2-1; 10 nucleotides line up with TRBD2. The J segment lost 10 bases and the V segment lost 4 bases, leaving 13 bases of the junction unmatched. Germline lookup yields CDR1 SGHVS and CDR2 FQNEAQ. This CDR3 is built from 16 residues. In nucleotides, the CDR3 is TGTGCCAGCAGCTCGATAGCGGGAGGCACGGGGGGGGAGCAGTTCTTC. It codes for CASSSIAGGTGGEQFF.

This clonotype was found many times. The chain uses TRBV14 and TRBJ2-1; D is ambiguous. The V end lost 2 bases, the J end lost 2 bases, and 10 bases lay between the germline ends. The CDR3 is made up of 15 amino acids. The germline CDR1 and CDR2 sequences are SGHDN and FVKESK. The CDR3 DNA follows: TGTGCCAGCAGCCAATTGGGCAACACCTACAATGAGCAGTTCTTC. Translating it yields CASSQLGNTYNEQFF.

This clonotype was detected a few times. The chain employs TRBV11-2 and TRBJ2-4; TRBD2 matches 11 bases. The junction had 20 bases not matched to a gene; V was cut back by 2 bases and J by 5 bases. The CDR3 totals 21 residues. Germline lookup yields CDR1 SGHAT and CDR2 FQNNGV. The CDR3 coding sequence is TGTGCCAGCAGCTTATTCCCCGTCCCATTTAGCGGGAGGGCCCAGGAAAACATTCAGTACTTC. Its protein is CASSLFPVPFSGRAQENIQYF.

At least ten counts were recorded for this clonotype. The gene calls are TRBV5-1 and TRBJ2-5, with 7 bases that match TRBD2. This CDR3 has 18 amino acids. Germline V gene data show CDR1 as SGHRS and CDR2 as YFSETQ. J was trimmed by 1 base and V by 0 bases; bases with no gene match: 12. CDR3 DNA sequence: TGCGCCAGCAGCTTGGCCGGACTAGGTATACCGACCCAAGAGACCCAGTACTTC. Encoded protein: CASSLAGLGIPTQETQYF.

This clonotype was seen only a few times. CDR3 coding DNA: TGTGCCAGCAGTTTATTGGTAGCAAATGGCTACACCTTC. Translated: CASSLLVANGYTF. The chain employs TRBV12-3 or TRBV12-4 and TRBJ1-2; D call uncertain. There are 13 residues in the CDR3. V lost 2 bases to trimming and J lost 6 bases, with 10 bases between them.

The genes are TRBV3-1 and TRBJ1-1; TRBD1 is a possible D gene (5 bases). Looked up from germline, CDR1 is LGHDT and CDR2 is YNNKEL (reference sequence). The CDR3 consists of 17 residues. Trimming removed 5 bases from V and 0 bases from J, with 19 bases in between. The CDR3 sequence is CASSSLPGLHMNTEAFF. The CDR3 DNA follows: TGTGCCAGCAGCTCTTTACCGGGACTGCACATGAACACTGAAGCTTTCTTT.

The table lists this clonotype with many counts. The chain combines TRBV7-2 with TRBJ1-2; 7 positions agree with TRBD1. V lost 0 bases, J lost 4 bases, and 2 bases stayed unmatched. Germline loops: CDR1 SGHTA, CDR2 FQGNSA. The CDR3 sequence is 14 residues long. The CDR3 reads CASSLAGTAYGYTF. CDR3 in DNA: TGTGCCAGCAGCTTAGCAGGGACAGCCTATGGCTACACCTTC.

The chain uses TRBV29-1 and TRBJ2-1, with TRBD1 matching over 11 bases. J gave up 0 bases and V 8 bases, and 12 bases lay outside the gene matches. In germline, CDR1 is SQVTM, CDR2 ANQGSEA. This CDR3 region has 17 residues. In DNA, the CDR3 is TGCAGCACTGGACAGGGGGCTTCGGCCCGCTCCTACAATGAGCAGTTCTTC. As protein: CSTGQGASARSYNEQFF.

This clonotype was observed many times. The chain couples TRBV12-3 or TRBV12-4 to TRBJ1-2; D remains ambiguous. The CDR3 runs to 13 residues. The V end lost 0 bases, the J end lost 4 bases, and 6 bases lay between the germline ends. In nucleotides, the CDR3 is TGTGCCAGCAGTTTAGCGTCACTCTATGGCTACACCTTC. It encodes CASSLASLYGYTF.

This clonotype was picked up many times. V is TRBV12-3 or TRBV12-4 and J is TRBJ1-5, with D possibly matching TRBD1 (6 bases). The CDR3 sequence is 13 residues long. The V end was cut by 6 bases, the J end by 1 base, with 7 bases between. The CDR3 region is CASRDSSNQPQHF. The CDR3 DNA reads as TGTGCCAGCAGGGACAGCAGCAATCAGCCCCAGCATTTT.